The 29 T cell receptor beta chains listed next were all sequenced from one sample in a study of blood T cell repertoires in COVID-19. The protocol was immunoSEQ multiplex PCR, while the TCRdb copy is restricted to in-frame clones and leaves out a portion. The sample consists of 250,000 to 300,000 clones, 89% of them appearing once. The specimen sequenced was peripheral blood. Every receptor here comes from a man over 45 with acute or convalescent COVID-19.

The V call is TRBV2, the J call TRBJ2-1, with TRBD2 as a possible D gene (6 bases). The CDR3 runs to 13 residues. Trimming stripped 7 bases from V and 4 bases from J, with 11 bases between. Per the germline V gene, CDR1 is SNHLY and CDR2 is FYNNEI. The CDR3 loop reads CASKVEGYNEQFF. In DNA form, the CDR3 reads TGTGCCAGCAAAGTGGAGGGATACAATGAGCAGTTCTTC.

The rearrangement uses TRBV4-1 and TRBJ1-5, with D maybe TRBD1 (5 bases). The CDR3 is 14 amino acids. The V and J ends lost 4 bases and 6 bases respectively, with 13 bases between them. Germline lookup yields CDR1 MGHRA and CDR2 YSYEKL. The CDR3 region is CASSPTVGGQPQHF. The CDR3 DNA reads as TGCGCCAGCAGCCCTACCGTCGGGGGTCAGCCCCAGCATTTT.

The CDR3: CASSGESNSPLHF. In nucleotides, the CDR3 is TGTGCCAGCAGCGGGGAGAGTAATTCACCCCTCCACTTT. The chain joins TRBV11-2 to TRBJ1-6; D remains unclear. CDR3 length: 13 amino acids. V was cut by 5 bases and J by 6 bases, with 8 bases left in between. The germline V gene encodes CDR1 SGHAT and CDR2 FQNNGV. Full variable domain (remainder filled in from reference TRBV11-2 and TRBJ1-6): EAGVAQSPRYKIIEKRQSVAFWCNPISGHATLYWYQQILGQGPKLLIQFQNNGVVDDSQLPKDRFSAERLKGVDSTLKIQPAKLEDSAVYLCASSGESNSPLHFGNGTRLTVT.

The V and J genes are TRBV3-1 (or the pseudogene TRBV3-2) and TRBJ2-3, with 15 bases fitting TRBD2. CDR1 is LGHDT, CDR2 YNNKEL, per germline (reference sequence). This CDR3 region has 18 residues. Trimming at V came to 4 bases and at J to 1 base, leaving 6 bases not matched to a gene. CDR3 sequence reads: CASSPGTSGGPRTDTQYF. The CDR3 DNA sequence: TGTGCCAGCAGCCCCGGGACTAGCGGGGGGCCCCGCACAGATACGCAGTATTTT.

The V call is TRBV7-3, the J call TRBJ2-3; 8 positions match TRBD2. V shed 5 bases and J 0 bases; nucleotides not matched to a gene: 7. The germline V gene has CDR1 SGHTA and CDR2 FQGTGA. The CDR3 length is 16 residues. CDR3 DNA sequence: TGTGCCAGCAGCGGGGGACTAGATGGGAGCACAGATACGCAGTATTTT. It translates to CASSGGLDGSTDTQYF.

V and J are TRBV5-4 and TRBJ2-7; 7 bases are a match to TRBD1. Trimming cost V 2 bases and J 4 bases; bases outside gene matches: 3. Per the germline V gene, CDR1 is SGHNT and CDR2 is YYREEE (reference sequence). The CDR3 sequence is 13 residues long. CDR3 sequence (DNA): TGTGCCAGCAGCTTATACAGGGGATACGAGCAGTACTTC. Translation: CASSLYRGYEQYF. The whole variable domain, remainder taken from reference TRBV5-4 and TRBJ2-7, is ETGVTQSPTHLIKTRGQQVTLRCSSQSGHNTVSWYQQALGQGPQFIFQYYREEENGRGNFPPRFSGLQFPNYSSELNVNALELDDSALYLCASSLYRGYEQYFGPGTRLTVT.

The V and J genes are TRBV7-2 and TRBJ1-3; D not certain. Germline values: CDR1 SGHTA, CDR2 FQGNSA. Trimming took off 1 base at V and 0 bases at J, with 4 bases between the two ends. This CDR3 region has 14 residues. In DNA form, the CDR3 reads TGTGCCAGCAGCTTAGGGGCCTCTGGAAACACCATATATTTT. It yields the protein CASSLGASGNTIYF.

The rearrangement joins TRBV5-4 to TRBJ2-5; TRBD1 matches at 10 bases. Unmatched junction bases numbered 9, after V lost 9 bases and J lost 7 bases. Per the germline V gene, CDR1 is SGHNT and CDR2 is YYREEE (reference sequence). This CDR3 is built from 13 residues. CDR3 region: CANGQGEERTQYF. The CDR3 DNA reads TGTGCCAACGGACAGGGGGAAGAGCGGACCCAGTACTTC.

The gene calls are TRBV19 and TRBJ2-6; D not resolved. The CDR3 consists of 15 residues. Germline CDR1 is LNHDA and CDR2 is SQIVND (reference sequence). V was pared by 5 bases and J by 0 bases, with 8 bases between. The CDR3 reads CASSSGYSGANVLTF. DNA for the CDR3: TGTGCCAGTAGTTCCGGGTACTCTGGGGCCAACGTCCTGACTTTC. The entire variable domain, with the rest obtained from reference TRBV19 and TRBJ2-6, is as follows: DGGITQSPKYLFRKEGQNVTLSCEQNLNHDAMYWYRQDPGQGLRLIYYSQIVNDFQKGDIAEGYSVSREKKESFPLTVTSAQKNPTAFYLCASSSGYSGANVLTFGAGSRLTVL.

V usage is TRBV7-9 and J usage is TRBJ2-3; D is perhaps TRBD2 (5 bases). The CDR3 contains 16 residues. Looked up from germline, CDR1 is SEHNR and CDR2 is FQNEAQ (reference sequence). The V end was cut by 4 bases, the J end by 6 bases, with 20 bases between. CDR3 region: CASSSEAVGTRDTQYF. The CDR3 DNA follows: TGTGCCAGCAGCTCGGAGGCGGTTGGCACGAGGGATACGCAGTATTTT.

This clone was counted once. The chain carries TRBV7-8 and TRBJ2-7; the D gene is possibly TRBD1 (6 bases). The CDR3 consists of 16 residues. V lost 0 bases, J lost 3 bases, and 15 bases lay in between. Per the germline V gene, CDR1 is SGHVS and CDR2 is FQNEAQ. Here the CDR3 DNA reads TGTGCCAGCAGCTTAGCGCGAGGTGTAGGGGGCTACGAGCAGTACTTC. Amino acid sequence: CASSLARGVGGYEQYF.

A word on this clone: The sample contains more than one DNA sequence encoding this CDR3. CDR3 in amino acids: CASSLAGGTEAFF. CDR3 DNA sequence: TGTGCCAGCAGCTTGGCGGGGGGCACTGAAGCTTTCTTT. The chain employs TRBV13 and TRBJ1-1, with a weak D call TRBD1 (5 bases). V lost 3 bases and J lost 4, with 9 bases in between. This CDR3 spans 13 amino acids. Germline CDR1 and CDR2: PRHDT and FYEKMQ (reference sequence).

This clone showed up just a few times. V and J are TRBV2 and TRBJ1-1; D is uncertain. The CDR3 extends over 11 amino acids. Germline V CDR1 and CDR2: SNHLY, FYNNEI. V was clipped by 4 bases and J by 5 bases, with 5 bases between them. This CDR3 is CASSGGTEAFF. The CDR3 DNA reads TGTGCCAGCAGTGGCGGGACTGAAGCTTTCTTT.

V is TRBV6-6 and J is TRBJ1-5; 9 positions match TRBD1. This CDR3 contains 16 residues. With 5 bases clipped from V and 1 base from J, the junction kept 6 bases outside the gene matches. Germline assignment: CDR1 MNHNY and CDR2 SVGAGI (reference sequence). The CDR3 DNA follows: TGTGCCAGCAGTCGATTAGGACAGGGGAGCAATCAGCCCCAGCATTTT. The encoded protein is CASSRLGQGSNQPQHF.

The chain recombines TRBV19 with TRBJ2-1, with TRBD1 matching over 7 bases. With V trimmed by 4 bases and J by 4 bases, 1 base remained unmatched. Germline CDR1 and CDR2: LNHDA and SQIVND (reference sequence). This CDR3 is 13 amino acids long. The CDR3 nucleotides read TGTGCCAGTAGTAAACAGGGGTACAATGAGCAGTTCTTC. This gives the protein CASSKQGYNEQFF.

The gene calls are TRBV6-6 and TRBJ1-6; TRBD1 aligns across 8 bases. The CDR3 runs 16 residues. The ends lost 5 bases at V and 2 bases at J; junction bases unmatched: 5. From germline, CDR1 is MNHNY and CDR2 SVGAGI (reference sequence). In DNA form, the CDR3 reads TGTGCCAGCAGTAACGACAGGGGCCCCTATAATTCACCCCTCCACTTT. As protein: CASSNDRGPYNSPLHF.

The gene calls are TRBV9 and TRBJ1-4; 12 bases are shared with TRBD1. The CDR3 is 17 residues long. CDR1 is SGDLS, CDR2 YYNGEE, per germline. V gave up 0 bases and J gave up 3 bases; unmatched junction bases: 3. The CDR3: CASSVEGQGAPNEKLFF. As DNA, the CDR3 is TGTGCCAGCAGCGTAGAGGGACAGGGGGCCCCTAATGAAAAACTGTTTTTT.

This chain connects TRBV29-1 to TRBJ1-2, with 8 bases lining up with TRBD1. Germline CDR1 is SQVTM and CDR2 is ANQGSEA. The V and J ends lost 3 bases and 2 bases, in that order; junction bases with no gene match: 8. CDR3 length: 15 amino acids. CDR3 DNA sequence: TGCAGCGTTGACGGGGACAGGCCCTCCAACTATGGCTACACCTTC. Translating it yields CSVDGDRPSNYGYTF.

The V gene is TRBV7-9, the J gene TRBJ2-7, with D perhaps TRBD1 (7 bases). This CDR3 contains 14 residues. In germline, CDR1 is SEHNR, CDR2 FQNEAQ (reference sequence). The V end was cut by 2 bases, the J end by 5 bases, with 13 bases between. CDR3 in DNA: TGTGCCAGCAGCTTACAGGGGGGCGAGGACGAGCAGTACTTC. Amino acids: CASSLQGGEDEQYF.

The table lists this clone with a count of one. This chain links TRBV24-1 with TRBJ2-1; TRBD2 is a possible D gene (5 bases). Germline lookup yields CDR1 KGHDR and CDR2 SFDVKD. Between the trimmed V and J ends, which lost 3 bases and 3 bases, there was a span of 17 bases. The CDR3 runs to 17 residues. The CDR3: CATSDPGRRGNYNEQFF. CDR3 nucleotides: TGTGCCACCAGTGATCCCGGGCGTCGGGGTAACTACAATGAGCAGTTCTTC.

The sample holds one count of this clone. The chain employs TRBV29-1 and TRBJ2-7; 7 bases map to TRBD1. The junction had 12 bases not matched to a gene; V was cut back by 6 bases and J by 4 bases. Germline assignment: CDR1 SQVTM and CDR2 ANQGSEA. This CDR3 has 14 residues. The CDR3 is CSVADRYPLYEQYF. The DNA for the CDR3 is TGCAGCGTCGCGGACAGGTATCCCCTTTACGAGCAGTACTTC.

This clone was counted once. This sequence joins TRBV5-4 and TRBJ2-7, with 9 positions matching TRBD1. Per germline, CDR1 SGHNT and CDR2 YYREEE (reference sequence). The CDR3 length is 14 residues. J was trimmed by 3 bases and V by 4 bases; bases with no gene match: 5. CDR3 protein: CASSDRQGVYEQYF. Here the CDR3 DNA reads TGTGCCAGCAGCGATCGACAGGGGGTCTACGAGCAGTACTTC.

The chain links TRBV10-2 to TRBJ2-3, with 11 bases lining up with TRBD2. Germline V gives CDR1 WSHSY, CDR2 SAAADI. The CDR3 totals 14 residues. J gave up 8 bases and V 7 bases, and 8 bases lay outside the gene matches. For the CDR3, the DNA is TGCGCCAGCACCCTGACTAGCGGGGTGGGTACGCAGTATTTT. Protein: CASTLTSGVGTQYF.

This clone was observed once. This sequence joins TRBV4-1 and TRBJ2-5; 9 positions match TRBD1. The ends lost 4 bases at V and 5 bases at J; junction bases unmatched: 8. Germline V gene lookup returns CDR1 MGHRA and CDR2 YSYEKL. CDR3 size: 15 residues. The DNA of the CDR3 is TGCGCCAGCAGCCGGGGGACAGGGCCAGATGAGACCCAGTACTTC. This sequence encodes CASSRGTGPDETQYF.

This clone was detected a few times. The chain has TRBV7-3 and TRBJ2-3, with 9 bases matching TRBD2. The CDR3 length is 16 residues. Germline values: CDR1 SGHTA, CDR2 FQGTGA. V was clipped by 1 base and J by 5 bases; unmatched bases: 7. Here the CDR3 DNA reads TGTGCCAGCAGCTTAAGTGGCGGGGGGGCCGGAGATACGCAGTATTTT. Residues: CASSLSGGGAGDTQYF.

This clone appeared once. The V and J genes are TRBV10-3 and TRBJ2-1, with 9 bases fitting TRBD1. Trimming took 4 bases from V and 1 from J; bases not matched to a gene: 5. Germline V CDR1 and CDR2: ENHRY, SYGVKD. This CDR3 contains 16 residues. The CDR3, as DNA: TGTGCCATCAGTGGGACACAGGGGGCATCCTACAATGAGCAGTTCTTC. This translates into CAISGTQGASYNEQFF.

The genes are TRBV18 and TRBJ2-7, with TRBD1 identical over 8 bases. Trimming at V came to 1 base and at J to 6 bases, leaving 8 bases not matched to a gene. The germline CDR1 and CDR2 sequences are KGHSH and LQKENI. This CDR3 spans 15 amino acids. The CDR3 region is CASSPLPGGAGEQYF. The CDR3 region has the DNA TGTGCCAGCTCACCACTTCCAGGGGGCGCGGGCGAGCAGTACTTC.

This chain joins TRBV28 and TRBJ1-5; no firm D call. The germline V gene has CDR1 MDHEN and CDR2 SYDVKM. The CDR3 is 11 amino acids. Trimming pared 5 bases from V and 7 bases from J, leaving 6 bases between. The chain's CDR3 is CASSRVQPQHF. The DNA for the CDR3 is TGTGCCAGCAGTCGCGTACAGCCCCAGCATTTT.

The rearrangement uses TRBV5-1 and TRBJ2-3; 8 bases map to TRBD1. The CDR3 is 15 residues long. Germline CDR1 SGHRS, CDR2 YFSETQ. V was pared by 3 bases and J by 2 bases, with 5 bases of the junction left unmatched. CDR3 protein: CASSWGQAATDTQYF. The CDR3 DNA reads as TGCGCCAGCAGCTGGGGACAGGCGGCCACAGATACGCAGTATTTT. Full variable domain (outside the CDR3, taken from reference TRBV5-1 and TRBJ2-3): KAGVTQTPRYLIKTRGQQVTLSCSPISGHRSVSWYQQTPGQGLQFLFEYFSETQRNKGNFPGRFSGRQFSNSRSEMNVSTLELGDSALYLCASSWGQAATDTQYFGPGTRLTVL.